Following are 23 T cell receptor beta chains from one sample sequenced in a study of long-term antiretroviral therapy in people with HIV. An immunoSEQ assay, version v3.0, was performed at survey level. Repertoires were generated with immunoSEQ multiplex PCR, while TCRdb's copy carries only in-frame clones and drops some. The table has some 28,000 clones, 85% to 95% seen once. This material consisted of unsorted PBMCs, taken 6.2 years after starting antiretroviral therapy. The receptors come from a man aged 40-49 years with HIV.

The chain recombines TRBV7-6 with TRBJ2-3; TRBD2 aligns across 12 bases. This CDR3 region has 19 residues. The ends lost 3 bases at V and 2 bases at J; junction bases unmatched: 12. CDR1 is SGHVS, CDR2 FNYEAQ, per germline. CDR3 region: CASSFKGVPSGRATDTQYF. The CDR3 region has the DNA TGTGCCAGCAGCTTCAAGGGAGTTCCTAGCGGGAGGGCCACAGATACGCAGTATTTT.

The genes are TRBV28 and TRBJ1-4; tentatively, D is TRBD1 (5 bases). The CDR3 has 17 residues. V was cut by 2 bases and J by 1 base, with 14 bases left in between. Germline values: CDR1 MDHEN, CDR2 SYDVKM. The CDR3 region has the DNA TGTGCCAGCAGTTTAGGATGGCGGGGCGGAACTAATGAAAAACTGTTTTTT. Translating gives CASSLGWRGGTNEKLFF.

The chain combines TRBV6-1 with TRBJ1-5; TRBD1 agrees at 11 bases. Germline V gene data show CDR1 as MNHNS and CDR2 as SASEGT. The CDR3 contains 17 residues. V was pared by 4 bases and J by 6 bases, with 11 bases of the junction left unmatched. CDR3 in DNA: TGTGCCAGCAGTGGACGGGACAGGGGGACTATTTCTCAGCCCCAGCATTTT. Translation: CASSGRDRGTISQPQHF.

This chain links TRBV7-2 with TRBJ1-5, with D perhaps matching TRBD1 (6 bases). The CDR3 runs 14 residues. The germline V and J ends were trimmed by 5 bases and 5 bases, with 13 bases remaining between them. CDR1 is SGHTA and CDR2 is FQGNSA in the germline V gene. CDR3: CASSPGGVDQPQHF. CDR3 nucleotides: TGTGCCAGCAGCCCTGGGGGCGTTGATCAGCCCCAGCATTTT.

V usage is TRBV30 and J usage is TRBJ1-2; D ambiguous. The CDR3 length is 15 residues. V lost 4 bases and J 0 bases, leaving 15 bases between the germline ends. Germline V CDR1 and CDR2: GTSNPN, SVGIG (reference sequence). DNA for the CDR3: TGTGCCTGGACCGTGTCCCGCCAGTCTAACTATGGCTACACCTTC. This sequence encodes CAWTVSRQSNYGYTF.

This clone appeared a single time. The J gene is TRBJ1-4, the V gene TRBV7-8; tentative D call: TRBD1 (5 bases). This CDR3 is 17 amino acids long. V was pared by 2 bases and J by 0 bases, with 13 bases between. Looked up from germline, CDR1 is SGHVS and CDR2 is FQNEAQ. The CDR3 spells CASSLPPGEATNEKLFF. DNA of the CDR3: TGTGCCAGCAGCTTACCCCCGGGGGAAGCAACTAATGAAAAACTGTTTTTT.

V is TRBV11-3 and J is TRBJ2-2; perhaps D is TRBD1 or TRBD2 (5 bases each). Germline CDR1 and CDR2: SGHNT and YENEEA. The CDR3 sequence is 15 residues long. V was pared by 2 bases and J by 1 base, with 8 bases between. The chain's CDR3 is CASSLSGLNTGELFF. Written as DNA, the CDR3 is TGTGCCAGCAGCTTATCGGGGCTGAACACCGGGGAGCTGTTTTTT.

This clone showed up just a few times. The gene calls are TRBV29-1 and TRBJ2-7, with 11 nucleotides matching TRBD2. The CDR3 is made up of 14 amino acids. Germline V gene lookup returns CDR1 SQVTM and CDR2 ANQGSEA. Trimming removed 3 bases from V and 1 base from J; junction bases left unmatched: 2. CDR3 amino acids: CSVDTSGGSYEQYF. CDR3 DNA sequence: TGCAGCGTTGATACTAGCGGGGGATCCTACGAGCAGTACTTC.

V and J are TRBV7-2 and TRBJ2-1; 9 positions agree with TRBD2. The ends lost 5 bases at V and 9 bases at J; junction bases unmatched: 14. The germline CDR1 and CDR2 sequences are SGHTA and FQGNSA. The CDR3 extends over 16 amino acids. The CDR3 DNA reads as TGTGCCAGCAGCGGGCTTCGAGCGGGGGGATCGGGTGAGCAGTTCTTC. As protein: CASSGLRAGGSGEQFF. The full variable domain, in which reference TRBV7-2 and TRBJ2-1 provide the parts outside the CDR3, is GAGVSQSPSNKVTEKGKDVELRCDPISGHTALYWYRQSLGQGLEFLIYFQGNSAPDKSGLPSDRFSAERTGGSVSTLTIQRTQQEDSAVYLCASSGLRAGGSGEQFFGPGTRLTVL.

The chain is built from TRBV7-2 and TRBJ2-2; 14 positions agree with TRBD2. Germline trimming cut 1 base from V and 12 bases from J; bases unmatched to any gene: 10. The CDR3 totals 17 residues. Per germline, CDR1 SGHTA and CDR2 FQGNSA. The CDR3 sequence is CASSLEGLAGGRLKLFF. CDR3 DNA: TGTGCCAGCAGCTTAGAAGGACTAGCGGGAGGACGCTTGAAGCTGTTTTTT.

This chain links TRBV13 with TRBJ1-2; 9 positions agree with TRBD1. CDR3 length equals 14 residues. CDR1 and CDR2 from the germline V gene are PRHDT and FYEKMQ (reference sequence). The V segment lost 7 bases and the J segment 7 bases; nucleotides outside the gene matches: 10. In nucleotides, the CDR3 is TGTGCCAGCATCCAAGGACAGGGGACGGGTGGCTACACCTTC. Translating it yields CASIQGQGTGGYTF. Full variable domain (rest looked up from reference TRBV13 and TRBJ1-2): AAGVIQSPRHLIKEKRETATLKCYPIPRHDTVYWYQQGPGQDPQFLISFYEKMQSDKGSIPDRFSAQQFSDYHSELNMSSLELGDSALYFCASIQGQGTGGYTFGSGTRLTVV.

This clone was counted between two and nine times. The chain carries TRBV6-5 and TRBJ1-2, with D unclear. Germline V gene data show CDR1 as MNHEY and CDR2 as SVGAGI. The CDR3 totals 13 residues. V dropped 5 bases and J dropped 4 bases, with 11 bases sitting between them. In nucleotides, the CDR3 is TGTGCCAGCAGTGAGAGGCAAACCTATGGCTACACCTTC. Protein sequence: CASSERQTYGYTF.

This chain connects TRBV5-4 to TRBJ1-1; 9 bases fit TRBD1. The CDR3 runs to 14 residues. Losses at the gene ends were 1 base for V and 4 bases for J; bases not matched to a gene: 2. Germline CDR1 SGHNT, CDR2 YYREEE (reference sequence). The CDR3 DNA follows: TGTGCCAGCAGCTTGAGGGGACAGGGCACTGAAGCTTTCTTT. It codes for CASSLRGQGTEAFF.

The chain employs TRBV7-9 and TRBJ1-5; D is undetermined. The CDR3 has 15 amino acids. The germline V gene encodes CDR1 SEHNR and CDR2 FQNEAQ (reference sequence). Trimming stripped 4 bases from V and 4 bases from J, with 14 bases between. The CDR3 protein is CASSSPESPNQPQHF. CDR3 nucleotide sequence: TGTGCCAGCAGCTCGCCCGAGAGCCCTAATCAGCCCCAGCATTTT.

The V call is TRBV7-2, the J call TRBJ1-6, with no clear D. With 1 base removed from V and 4 bases from J, the gap between germline ends came to 5 bases. CDR1 and CDR2 from the germline V gene are SGHTA and FQGNSA. CDR3 length: 14 residues. The CDR3 DNA sequence: TGTGCCAGCAGCTTAGGATTATATAATTCACCCCTCCACTTT. Translation gives CASSLGLYNSPLHF.

This chain joins TRBV6-5 and TRBJ2-3; D may be TRBD2 (6 bases). Trimming removed 7 bases at V and 2 bases at J, with 10 bases between. CDR3 length equals 13 residues. Germline CDR1 is MNHEY and CDR2 is SVGAGI. The CDR3 bases are TGTGCCAGCATACGGGAGATCACAGATACGCAGTATTTT. The encoded protein is CASIREITDTQYF.

The chain uses TRBV15 and TRBJ2-1; D not certain. Germline CDR1 reads LNHNV; CDR2 reads YYDKDF (reference sequence). V lost 5 bases and J lost 5, with 7 bases in between. CDR3 size: 12 residues. The CDR3 is CATSLADNEQFF. In DNA, the CDR3 is TGTGCCACCAGCCTGGCGGACAATGAGCAGTTCTTC.

V usage is TRBV7-9 and J usage is TRBJ2-3; D unresolved. Deletions cut 3 bases from V and 5 bases from J, with 9 bases between. The CDR3 is made up of 13 amino acids. CDR1 is SEHNR and CDR2 is FQNEAQ in the germline V gene (reference sequence). The CDR3 loop reads CASSFVTVDTQYF. The CDR3 nucleotides read TGTGCCAGCAGCTTTGTTACAGTAGATACGCAGTATTTT.

The chain is built from TRBV7-8 and TRBJ2-7; 9 bases align to TRBD2. The germline V gene encodes CDR1 SGHVS and CDR2 FQNEAQ. The CDR3 is made up of 14 amino acids. V gave up 0 bases and J gave up 6 bases; unmatched junction bases: 3. CDR3 nucleotide sequence: TGTGCCAGCAGCTTAGCGCTAGCGGGGAGCGAGCAGTACTTC. Protein sequence: CASSLALAGSEQYF. Drawing the rest from reference TRBV7-8 and TRBJ2-7, the complete variable domain is GAGVSQSPRYKVAKRGQDVALRCDPISGHVSLFWYQQALGQGPEFLTYFQNEAQLDKSGLPSDRFFAERPEGSVSTLKIQRTQQEDSAVYLCASSLALAGSEQYFGPGTRLTVT.

The chain couples TRBV14 to TRBJ1-5, with D hard to call. CDR3 length: 13 amino acids. In germline, CDR1 is SGHDN, CDR2 FVKESK. V was shortened by 4 bases and J by 4 bases, with 8 bases between the two germline ends. CDR3 sequence: CASSPDGNQPQHF. CDR3 coding DNA: TGTGCCAGCAGCCCAGACGGAAATCAGCCCCAGCATTTT.

This chain uses TRBV7-8 with TRBJ2-7, with 7 bases aligning to TRBD2. Germline loops: CDR1 SGHVS, CDR2 FQNEAQ. V trimming: 6 bases; J trimming: 1 base; junction bases outside the gene matches: 12. This CDR3 spans 16 amino acids. CDR3 DNA: TGTGCCAGCAGTCTATTAGCGGGTGGGGGATCCTACGAGCAGTACTTC. This translates into CASSLLAGGGSYEQYF.

The chain joins TRBV10-3 to TRBJ1-1, with 7 bases matching TRBD1. The CDR3 has 14 residues. Per germline, CDR1 ENHRY and CDR2 SYGVKD. After removal of 7 bases from V and 0 bases from J, the junction contained 5 bases not matched to a gene. The CDR3 sequence is CAIKWDSMNTEAFF. CDR3 sequence (DNA): TGTGCCATCAAATGGGACAGCATGAACACTGAAGCTTTCTTT.

V gene TRBV6-4 combines with J gene TRBJ1-1, with 7 bases aligning to TRBD1. The V and J ends lost 3 bases and 1 base, in that order; junction bases with no gene match: 2. Germline assignment: CDR1 MRHNA and CDR2 SNTAGT. The CDR3 runs 14 residues. DNA of the CDR3: TGTGCCAGCAGTGAAAAGGGGGCGAACACTGAAGCTTTCTTT. Amino acid sequence: CASSEKGANTEAFF.